This record looks at one T cell receptor beta chain sequence and its context. The sample carries other DNA sequences with the same CDR3. Germline CDR1 reads MDHEN; CDR2 reads SYDVKM. The V end lost 8 bases, the J end lost 1 base, and 7 bases lay between the germline ends. This CDR3 has 12 amino acids. The PCR made use of 60 Vbeta and 13 Jbeta primers. The assay was immunoSEQ multiplex PCR, and TCRdb's table has in-frame clones only and misses some. The table records roughly 110,000 clones, approximately 83% of them present only once. This sample was taken from a study of cytomegalovirus exposure and HLA in healthy donors.

This sequence was found in a woman aged 18-29 years in good health and CMV-seronegative. The rearrangement joins TRBV28 to TRBJ2-3; no definite D call. The sequencing input was PBMCs. The CDR3 reads CASRERTDTQYF. The DNA of the CDR3 is TGTGCCAGCCGCGAACGCACAGATACGCAGTATTTT.